This T cell receptor (beta chain) was recovered during a study of T cells after yellow fever vaccination. Study results and limitations: Repertoires sorted by FACS could include abundant clonotypes that are contaminants from the bulk population. A secondary response was less intense yet reached its peak sooner, at day 5 versus 15.

Germline V lookup: CDR1 SNHLY, CDR2 FYNNEI. The CDR3 spans 13 residues. V was cut by 7 bases and J by 3 bases, with 12 bases left in between. Comment on this clonotype: Its antigen is not identified.

TCRdb reprocessed the 5' RACE reads with MiXCR, giving one entry per CDR3 protein. The data show some 320,000 distinct CDR3 sequences, about 10% seen once. The chain employs TRBV2 and TRBJ1-1; possibly TRBD1 for D (5 bases). Sequences were derived from CD4+ T cells sorted from PBMCs, sampled 5 days after the yellow fever booster vaccination. The source of this sequence is a man aged 18 to 30 who received the YFV17D yellow fever vaccine. CDR3 amino acids: CASTSEGDTEAFF. The CDR3 DNA follows: TGTGCCAGCACATCAGAAGGGGACACTGAAGCTTTCTTT.